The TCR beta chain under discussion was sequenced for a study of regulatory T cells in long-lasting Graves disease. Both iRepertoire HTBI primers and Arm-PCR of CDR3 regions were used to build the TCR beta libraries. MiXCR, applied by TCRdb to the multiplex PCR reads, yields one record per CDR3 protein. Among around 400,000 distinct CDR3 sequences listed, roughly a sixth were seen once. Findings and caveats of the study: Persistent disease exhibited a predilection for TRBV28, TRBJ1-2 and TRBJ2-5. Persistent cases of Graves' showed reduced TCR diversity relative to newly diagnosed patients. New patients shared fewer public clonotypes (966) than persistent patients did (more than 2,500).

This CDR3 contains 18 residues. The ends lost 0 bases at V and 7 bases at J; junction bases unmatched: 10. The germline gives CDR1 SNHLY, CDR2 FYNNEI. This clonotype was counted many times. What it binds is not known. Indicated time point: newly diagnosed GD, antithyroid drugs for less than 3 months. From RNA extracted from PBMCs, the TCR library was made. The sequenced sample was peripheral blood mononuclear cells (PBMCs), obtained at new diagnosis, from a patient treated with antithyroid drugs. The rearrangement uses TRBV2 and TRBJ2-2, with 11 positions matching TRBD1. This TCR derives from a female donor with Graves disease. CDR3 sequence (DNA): TGTGCCAGCAGTGAAGCGTCCGGGACAGGGGGTATCGGCGGGGAGCTGTTTTTT. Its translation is CASSEASGTGGIGGELFF.